This TCR beta chain was retrieved from a study of cytomegalovirus exposure and HLA in healthy donors. Note on this clone: Its antigen is undetermined.

The PCR contained 60 Vbeta and 13 Jbeta primers. Produced via immunoSEQ multiplex PCR; TCRdb's table is partial and in-frame only. The top ten clones hold approximately 10% of a sample with around 90,000 clones, about 89% of them seen once. Study-level results: Associated with cytomegalovirus, according to the listing, were fewer than 200 TCR beta chains. A later analysis linked some 17,000 TCR beta sequences to HLA alleles at 0.05 false discovery rate.

The V end lost 4 bases, the J end lost 3 bases, and 10 bases lay between the germline ends. Germline-derived CDR1 and CDR2 are SGHAT and FQNNGV. This CDR3 has 13 amino acids. The chain has TRBV11-2 and TRBJ2-7; D ambiguous. The source material was PBMCs. This sequence was found in a young man in good health and CMV-seropositive. Here the CDR3 reads CASSSQTGYEQYF. Written as DNA, the CDR3 is TGTGCCAGCAGCTCCCAGACGGGCTACGAGCAGTACTTC.